This T cell receptor (beta chain) derives from a study of Ad26.COV2.S vaccination and SARS-CoV-2 variants. The CDR3 contains 15 residues. V was trimmed by 6 bases and J by 0 bases, leaving 12 bases between them. The V gene's germline CDR1 is MNHEY and CDR2 SVGAGI. Treatment: approximately 18 received Ad26.COV2.S at low or high dose, single or two shots; roughly 5 received placebo; per-sample allocation not given. Sampling took place 63 days after the first vaccine or placebo injection. TCRdb keeps only in-frame clones here, not all; method: immunoSEQ multiplex PCR. The sample gives around 250,000 clones, more than 75% of which show up once; about 3.6% is in the top ten.

The chain has TRBV6-5 and TRBJ1-3; D unresolved. The TCR originated in a person between 18 and 65 years old who received the Ad26.COV2.S COVID-19 vaccine or a placebo. Specimen: peripheral blood, collected in a trial of Ad26.COV2.S vaccine versus placebo. This chain's CDR3 is CASSPGFNSGNTIYF. The CDR3 region has the DNA TGTGCCAGCAGCCCGGGTTTTAACTCTGGAAACACCATATATTTT.